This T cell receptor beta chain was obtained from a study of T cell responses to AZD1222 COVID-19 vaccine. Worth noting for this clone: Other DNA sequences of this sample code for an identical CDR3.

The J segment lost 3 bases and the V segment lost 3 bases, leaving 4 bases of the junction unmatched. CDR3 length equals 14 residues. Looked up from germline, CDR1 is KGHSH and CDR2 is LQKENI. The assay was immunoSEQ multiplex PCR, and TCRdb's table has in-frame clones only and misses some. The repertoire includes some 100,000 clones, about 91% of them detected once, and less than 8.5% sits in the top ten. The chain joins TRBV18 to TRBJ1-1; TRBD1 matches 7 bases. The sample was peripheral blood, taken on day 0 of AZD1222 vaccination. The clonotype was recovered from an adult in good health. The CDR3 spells CASSPNRGDTEAFF. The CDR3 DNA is TGTGCCAGCTCACCCAACAGGGGTGACACTGAAGCTTTCTTT.